This T cell receptor beta chain was captured by sequencing in a study of T-cell memory formation after mild COVID-19. Study information: Largely donor-specific TCR clusters were found. Study-level results: CD4/CD8 balance characterized clones contracting day 15 to 85, and CD4+ skew characterized later expanders. Mainly CM and EM harbored the contracting CD4+ clones; mainly EMRA harbored the CD8+ ones.

On this clonotype itself: Its antigen is unknown.

MiXCR, run by TCRdb on the 5' RACE reads, gives a single entry per CDR3 protein. The repertoire consists of under 250,000 distinct CDR3 sequences, with approximately 15% occurring once and the leading ten covering 2% to 2.5%. Specimen: PBMCs or a T cell subset sorted from them (not recorded which). The origin of this receptor is an adult woman who had mild COVID-19 (a few samples of this study predate the infection). Cell type and time point are not known.

CDR3 amino acids: CASSLKAAGGPGETQYF. The CDR3, as DNA: TGTGCCAGCAGCTTAAAGGCGGCGGGAGGGCCGGGAGAGACCCAGTACTTC. V gene TRBV7-8 combines with J gene TRBJ2-5, with 9 bases aligning to TRBD2. Unmatched junction bases numbered 11, after V lost 2 bases and J lost 4 bases. The CDR3 spans 17 residues. CDR1 and CDR2 (germline): SGHVS, FQNEAQ.